Shown below are 19 T cell receptor beta chains from a single sample sequenced in a study of shared clonotypes between healthy human individuals. TCRdb keeps only in-frame clones here, not all; method: immunoSEQ multiplex PCR. The sample contains 2 million to 3 million clones, under 95% of which appear only once. Sequenced material: naive CD4+ T cells from PBMCs. Subset meaning: CD45RA+ positively selected. Every receptor here comes from a man younger than 35 in good health. Some clones in this sample may be carry-over from other donors' samples.

The rearrangement joins TRBV5-1 to TRBJ2-2; D gene ambiguous. This CDR3 contains 15 residues. The germline CDR1 and CDR2 sequences are SGHRS and YFSETQ. The V end was cut by 3 bases, the J end by 8 bases, with 17 bases between. CDR3 protein: CASSSDDLMWGELFF. The DNA for the CDR3 is TGCGCCAGCAGCTCCGACGACTTAATGTGGGGGGAGCTGTTTTTT.

This clone appeared once. This sequence joins TRBV28 and TRBJ1-2; D is uncertain. Germline CDR1 MDHEN, CDR2 SYDVKM. The CDR3 extends over 12 amino acids. V shed 5 bases and J shed 5 bases, with 9 bases lying between them. This chain's CDR3 is CASSGYIYGYTF. CDR3 coding DNA: TGTGCCAGCAGTGGGTACATATATGGCTACACCTTC.

The chain recombines TRBV7-3 with TRBJ2-2, with TRBD2 identical over 10 bases. V shed 5 bases, J shed 3 bases, and the junction held 9 bases outside the gene matches. In germline, CDR1 is SGHTA, CDR2 FQGTGA. The CDR3 totals 17 residues. The CDR3 region has the DNA TGTGCCAGCAGCCGCCGAGCGGGAGGGGAGCACACCGGGGAGCTGTTTTTT. It is translated as CASSRRAGGEHTGELFF.

The V call is TRBV7-3, the J call TRBJ1-2; 7 bases are shared with TRBD1. Germline-derived CDR1 and CDR2 are SGHTA and FQGTGA. V was clipped by 6 bases and J by 3 bases; unmatched bases: 10. This CDR3 comprises 15 residues. The CDR3 DNA sequence: TGTGCCAGCAGTCCCAGGGAGGGACAGTACTATGGCTACACCTTC. Translation: CASSPREGQYYGYTF.

This chain connects TRBV29-1 to TRBJ2-5; D not resolved. Germline assignment: CDR1 SQVTM and CDR2 ANQGSEA. The ends were cut back, 5 bases at V and 3 bases at J, with 10 bases in the middle. CDR3 size: 12 residues. The CDR3 here is CSVSLLKETQYF. The CDR3 nucleotides are TGCAGCGTTTCCTTGTTGAAAGAGACCCAGTACTTC.

This chain links TRBV9 with TRBJ2-1; D possibly matches TRBD1 or TRBD2 (5 bases each). Trimming removed 0 bases at V and 9 bases at J, with 22 bases between. Germline loops: CDR1 SGDLS, CDR2 YYNGEE. The CDR3 extends over 17 amino acids. The chain's CDR3 is CASSVDSRGGSGGEQFF. CDR3 nucleotides: TGTGCCAGCAGCGTAGATTCGAGGGGCGGGTCCGGAGGTGAGCAGTTCTTC.

The chain joins TRBV2 to TRBJ2-2, with 10 bases aligning to TRBD2. The ends lost 3 bases at V and 0 bases at J; junction bases unmatched: 10. The CDR3 loop spans 19 amino acids. Germline CDR1 reads SNHLY; CDR2 reads FYNNEI. CDR3 sequence: CASSERRTSGTSNTGELFF. The CDR3 region has the DNA TGTGCCAGCAGTGAGAGAAGGACTAGCGGCACCTCGAACACCGGGGAGCTGTTTTTT.

V gene TRBV7-3 combines with J gene TRBJ2-3, with 7 bases aligning to TRBD2. The V gene's germline CDR1 is SGHTA and CDR2 FQGTGA. The CDR3 loop spans 15 amino acids. After removal of 5 bases from V and 3 bases from J, the junction contained 8 bases not matched to a gene. Here the CDR3 DNA reads TGTGCCAGCAGCGGGTCGGGAGGCCTTACAGATACGCAGTATTTT. Translation: CASSGSGGLTDTQYF.

CDR3 nucleotides: TGTGCCAGCAGCCAGGGACTAGCGGGGAACTACGAGCAGTACTTC. Protein product: CASSQGLAGNYEQYF. This chain uses TRBV6-5 with TRBJ2-7, with 13 positions matching TRBD2. The CDR3 consists of 15 residues. V lost 6 bases to trimming and J lost 3 bases; unmatched junction nucleotides: 5. The germline CDR1 and CDR2 sequences are MNHEY and SVGAGI.

This chain links TRBV30 with TRBJ1-2; D gene uncertain. CDR1 and CDR2 from the germline V gene are GTSNPN and SVGIG (reference sequence). This CDR3 has 12 residues. V was clipped by 4 bases and J by 8 bases, with 14 bases between them. CDR3: CAWIYPKGGYTF. CDR3 DNA sequence: TGTGCCTGGATCTACCCGAAGGGCGGCTACACCTTC.

With respect to this clone: The same CDR3 can be traced to other DNA sequences in this sample. The gene calls are TRBV6-1 and TRBJ1-2; perhaps TRBD1 as D (5 bases). Germline-derived CDR1 and CDR2 are MNHNS and SASEGT. The V end lost 1 base, the J end lost 8 bases, and 14 bases lay between the germline ends. This CDR3 has 14 residues. The chain's CDR3 is CASSEVGDLGGYTF. The CDR3 DNA reads TGTGCCAGCAGTGAAGTCGGGGACCTCGGGGGCTACACCTTC.

V gene TRBV4-1 combines with J gene TRBJ1-1; no firm D call. The CDR3 runs to 18 residues. Trimming cost V 1 base and J 3 bases, with 21 bases left between them. Per the germline V gene, CDR1 is MGHRA and CDR2 is YSYEKL. The CDR3 spells CASSQVPTSQPRDTEAFF. In DNA, the CDR3 is TGCGCCAGCAGCCAAGTTCCCACTAGTCAGCCACGGGACACTGAAGCTTTCTTT.

The rearrangement uses TRBV5-1 and TRBJ2-7, with 7 bases aligning to TRBD1. The CDR3 totals 14 residues. V was clipped by 1 base and J by 7 bases; unmatched bases: 8. Germline-derived CDR1 and CDR2 are SGHRS and YFSETQ. The CDR3 DNA is TGCGCCAGCAGCTTGAGACAGGGACCTGGGGAGCAGTACTTC. Translated: CASSLRQGPGEQYF.

This clone was detected a few times. The V and J genes are TRBV4-1 and TRBJ1-1; no reliable D call. The CDR3 loop spans 15 amino acids. V was cut by 4 bases and J by 1 base, with 13 bases left in between. Germline-derived CDR1 and CDR2 are MGHRA and YSYEKL. CDR3 sequence (DNA): TGCGCCAGCAGCCTCCGCGGTCGGGCGAACACTGAAGCTTTCTTT. This sequence encodes CASSLRGRANTEAFF.

V is TRBV5-4 and J is TRBJ2-7, with 9 bases fitting TRBD2. The germline V gene encodes CDR1 SGHNT and CDR2 YYREEE (reference sequence). The CDR3 covers 16 residues. Unmatched junction bases numbered 8, after V lost 4 bases and J lost 0 bases. The CDR3 nucleotides read TGTGCCAGCAGCCGGACTAGCGCGGCGTCCTCCTACGAGCAGTACTTC. Translating gives CASSRTSAASSYEQYF.

The rearrangement uses TRBV18 and TRBJ2-5; the match to TRBD1 covers 7 bases. V was clipped by 0 bases and J by 5 bases; unmatched bases: 6. The CDR3 has 15 amino acids. The germline V gene encodes CDR1 KGHSH and CDR2 LQKENI. CDR3 in DNA: TGTGCCAGCTCACCACCGGGACAGCGTTCGGAGACCCAGTACTTC. Its translation: CASSPPGQRSETQYF.

This clone has only one observation. The chain joins TRBV7-9 to TRBJ2-1, with TRBD2 matching over 13 bases. CDR3 size: 15 residues. The germline V gene encodes CDR1 SEHNR and CDR2 FQNEAQ (reference sequence). V shed 4 bases and J 9 bases; nucleotides not matched to a gene: 6. CDR3 amino acids: CASSSGLAGVVEQFF. CDR3 DNA sequence: TGTGCCAGCAGCTCCGGACTAGCGGGAGTTGTTGAGCAGTTCTTC.

The chain links TRBV7-9 to TRBJ2-2; no clear D gene. The length of the CDR3 is 13 residues. The germline V and J ends were trimmed by 5 bases and 8 bases, with 12 bases remaining between them. CDR1 is SEHNR and CDR2 is FQNEAQ in the germline V gene (reference sequence). CDR3 loop: CASSKITYGELFF. In nucleotides, the CDR3 is TGTGCCAGCAGCAAGATTACTTATGGGGAGCTGTTTTTT.

The rearrangement links TRBV5-6 to TRBJ2-7; no firm D call. The CDR3 has 14 residues. V lost 1 base and J lost 2, with 10 bases in between. Germline assignment: CDR1 SGHDT and CDR2 YYEEEE. CDR3 residues: CASSLSTLTYEQYF. The CDR3 DNA follows: TGTGCCAGCAGCTTGTCCACTCTAACCTACGAGCAGTACTTC.